This entry concerns a single TCR beta chain. In the authors' methods: Nucleated cell counts were estimated from reference gene primer amplification. TCRdb's copy holds only in-frame clones and misses some; the assay was immunoSEQ multiplex PCR. V, J and clone size reflect that table, while D and trimming were determined from the DNA. Of hundreds of thousands of clones listed, about 88% are singletons. The data stem from a study of blood T cell repertoires in COVID-19. Study-level background: Donors in Cohort 3 who had recovered were those with two negative PCRs, healthcare professional clearance, or resolution of their symptoms. Acute and convalescent COVID-19 samples came from the United States, Italy and Spain. T cells, B-cell-depleted T cells, or PBMCs provided the cDNA or gDNA that served as material.

From germline, CDR1 is MNHEY and CDR2 SMNVEV (reference sequence). This CDR3 comprises 16 residues. V was trimmed by 0 bases and J by 3 bases, leaving 14 bases between them. This sequence was found in a woman in her sixties or seventies in a cohort exposed to, infected with or recovered from COVID-19 (not recorded which). Material: PBMCs or T cells enriched from blood (not recorded which). The rearrangement uses TRBV27 and TRBJ1-2, with D tentatively TRBD1 (5 bases). CDR3 bases: TGTGCCAGCAGTTTATCCAGGGAGGAAGGGTACTATGGCTACACCTTC. As protein: CASSLSREEGYYGYTF.